This T cell receptor (beta chain) is drawn from a study of T cell responses to AZD1222 COVID-19 vaccine. General study results and limits: Spike regions recognized by vaccine-associated CD4 TCRs spanned the protein, led by 160-218 and 743-854. In a largely white British group with more females than males, clonal diversity was possibly underestimated. Repertoire sampling was restricted to post-peak T cell response timepoints.

Assay: immunoSEQ multiplex PCR; the TCRdb copy retains only in-frame clones and omits some. The repertoire holds more than 140,000 clones, approximately 89% seen once, with more than 3% in the top ten. CDR1 is MDHEN and CDR2 is SYDVKM in the germline V gene. This CDR3 has 14 residues. Germline trimming cut 6 bases from V and 7 bases from J; bases unmatched to any gene: 8. This clone was observed a few times. Its antigen remains unidentified. This receptor was obtained from an adult in good health. V is TRBV28 and J is TRBJ1-5, with TRBD1 matching over 8 bases. The sample was peripheral blood, taken on day 0 of MenACWY control vaccination. This chain's CDR3 is CASSEGTGWQPQHF. CDR3 DNA: TGTGCCAGCAGCGAGGGGACAGGATGGCAGCCCCAGCATTTT. Full variable domain (missing parts from reference TRBV28 and TRBJ1-5): DVKVTQSSRYLVKRTGEKVFLECVQDMDHENMFWYRQDPGLGLRLIYFSYDVKMKEKGDIPEGYSVSREKKERFSLILESASTNQTSMYLCASSEGTGWQPQHFGDGTRLSIL.